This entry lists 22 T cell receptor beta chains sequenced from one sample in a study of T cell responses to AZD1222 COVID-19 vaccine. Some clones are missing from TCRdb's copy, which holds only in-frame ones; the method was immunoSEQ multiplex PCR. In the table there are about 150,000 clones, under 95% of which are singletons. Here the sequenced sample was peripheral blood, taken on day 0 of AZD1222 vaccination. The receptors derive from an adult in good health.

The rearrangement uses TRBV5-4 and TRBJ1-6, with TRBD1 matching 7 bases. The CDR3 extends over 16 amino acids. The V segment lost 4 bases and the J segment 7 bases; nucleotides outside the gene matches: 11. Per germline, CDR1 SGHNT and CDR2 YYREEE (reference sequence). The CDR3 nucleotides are TGTGCCAGCAGCCAAATTGGGGACAGCCTAAATTCACCCCTCCACTTT. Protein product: CASSQIGDSLNSPLHF.

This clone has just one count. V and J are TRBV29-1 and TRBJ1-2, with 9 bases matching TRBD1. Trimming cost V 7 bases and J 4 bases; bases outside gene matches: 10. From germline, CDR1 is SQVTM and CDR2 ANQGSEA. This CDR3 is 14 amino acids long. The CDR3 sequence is CSALQGAGGYGYTF. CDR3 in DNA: TGCAGCGCCCTACAGGGGGCCGGCGGCTATGGCTACACCTTC.

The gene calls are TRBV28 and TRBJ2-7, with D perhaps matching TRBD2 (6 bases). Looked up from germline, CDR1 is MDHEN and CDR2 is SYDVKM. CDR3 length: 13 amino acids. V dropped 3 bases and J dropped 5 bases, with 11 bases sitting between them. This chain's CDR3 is CASSLGGSDEQYF. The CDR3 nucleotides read TGTGCCAGCAGTTTGGGGGGATCGGACGAGCAGTACTTC. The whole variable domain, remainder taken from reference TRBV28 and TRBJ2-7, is DVKVTQSSRYLVKRTGEKVFLECVQDMDHENMFWYRQDPGLGLRLIYFSYDVKMKEKGDIPEGYSVSREKKERFSLILESASTNQTSMYLCASSLGGSDEQYFGPGTRLTVT.

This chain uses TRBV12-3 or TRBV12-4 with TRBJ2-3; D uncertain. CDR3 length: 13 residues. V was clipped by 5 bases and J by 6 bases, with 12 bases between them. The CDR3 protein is CASSPSPRDTQYF. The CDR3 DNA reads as TGTGCCAGCAGTCCTTCCCCGCGGGATACGCAGTATTTT.

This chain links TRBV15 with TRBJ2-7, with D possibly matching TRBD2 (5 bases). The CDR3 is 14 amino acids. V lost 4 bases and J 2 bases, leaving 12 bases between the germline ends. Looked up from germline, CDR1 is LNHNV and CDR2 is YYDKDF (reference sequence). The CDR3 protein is CATSTRDRPYEQYF. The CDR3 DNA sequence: TGTGCCACCAGCACCCGGGATAGACCCTACGAGCAGTACTTC.

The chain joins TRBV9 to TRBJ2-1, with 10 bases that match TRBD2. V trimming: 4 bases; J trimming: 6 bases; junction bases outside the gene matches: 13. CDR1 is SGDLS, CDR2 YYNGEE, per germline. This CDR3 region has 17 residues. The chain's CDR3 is CASSPRASGRTINEQFF. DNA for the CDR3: TGTGCCAGCAGCCCTCGGGCTAGCGGGAGAACGATCAATGAGCAGTTCTTC.

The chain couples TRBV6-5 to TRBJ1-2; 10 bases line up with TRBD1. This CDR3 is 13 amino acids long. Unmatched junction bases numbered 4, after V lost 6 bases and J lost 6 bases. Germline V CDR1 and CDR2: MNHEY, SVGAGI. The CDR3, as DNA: TGTGCCAGCAGACCGACAGGGGGCGATGGCTACACCTTC. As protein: CASRPTGGDGYTF.

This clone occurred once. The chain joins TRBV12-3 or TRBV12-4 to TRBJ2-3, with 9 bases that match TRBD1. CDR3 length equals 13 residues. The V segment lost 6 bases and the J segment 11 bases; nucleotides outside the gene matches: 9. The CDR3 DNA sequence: TGTGCCAGCAGCCCCCTTAGGACAGGGGTGCAGTATTTT. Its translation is CASSPLRTGVQYF.

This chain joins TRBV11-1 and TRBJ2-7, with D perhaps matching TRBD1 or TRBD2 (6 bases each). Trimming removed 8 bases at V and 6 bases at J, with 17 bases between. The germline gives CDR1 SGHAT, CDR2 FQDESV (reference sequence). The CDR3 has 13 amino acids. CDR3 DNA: TGTGCCAGCGCTGGGGGGCCCCAGGGCGAGCAGTACTTC. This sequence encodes CASAGGPQGEQYF.

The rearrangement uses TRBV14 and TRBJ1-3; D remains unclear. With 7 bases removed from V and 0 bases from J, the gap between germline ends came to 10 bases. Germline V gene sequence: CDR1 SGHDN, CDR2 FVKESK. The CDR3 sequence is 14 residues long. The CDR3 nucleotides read TGTGCCAGCACCCTGGTGGGCTCTGGAAACACCATATATTTT. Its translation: CASTLVGSGNTIYF.

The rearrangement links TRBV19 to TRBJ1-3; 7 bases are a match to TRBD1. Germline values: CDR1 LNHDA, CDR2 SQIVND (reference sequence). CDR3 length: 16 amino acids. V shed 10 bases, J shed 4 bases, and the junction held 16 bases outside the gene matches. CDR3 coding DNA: TGTGCCACGGGCGCCCAAACGCAGGGGGGAGGAAACACCATATATTTT. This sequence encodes CATGAQTQGGGNTIYF.

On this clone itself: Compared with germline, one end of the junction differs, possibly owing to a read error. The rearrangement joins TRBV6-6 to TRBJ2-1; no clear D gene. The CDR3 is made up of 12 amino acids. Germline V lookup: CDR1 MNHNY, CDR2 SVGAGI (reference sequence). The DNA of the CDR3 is TGTGCCAGCAGTTACTCGTACAGTGAGCAGTTCTTC. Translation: CASSYSYSEQFF.

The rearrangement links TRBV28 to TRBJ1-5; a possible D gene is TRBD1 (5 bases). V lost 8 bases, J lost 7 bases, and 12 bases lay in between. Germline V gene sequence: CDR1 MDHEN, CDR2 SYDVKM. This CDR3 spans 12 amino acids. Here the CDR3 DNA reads TGTGCCAGCGAGCAGGGTCTACAGCCCCAGCATTTT. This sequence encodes CASEQGLQPQHF.

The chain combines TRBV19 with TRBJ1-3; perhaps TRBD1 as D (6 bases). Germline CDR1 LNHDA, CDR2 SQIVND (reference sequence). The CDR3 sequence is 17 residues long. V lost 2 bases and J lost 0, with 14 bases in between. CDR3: CASSIQGQSFSGNTIYF. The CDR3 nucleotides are TGTGCCAGTAGTATACAGGGGCAGTCGTTCTCTGGAAACACCATATATTTT.

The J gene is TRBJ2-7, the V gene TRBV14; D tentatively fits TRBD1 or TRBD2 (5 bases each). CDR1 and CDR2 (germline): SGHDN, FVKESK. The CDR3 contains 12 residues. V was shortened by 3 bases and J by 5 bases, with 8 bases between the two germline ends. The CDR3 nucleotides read TGTGCCAGCAGCCATATGGGGGACGAGCAGTACTTC. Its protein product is CASSHMGDEQYF.

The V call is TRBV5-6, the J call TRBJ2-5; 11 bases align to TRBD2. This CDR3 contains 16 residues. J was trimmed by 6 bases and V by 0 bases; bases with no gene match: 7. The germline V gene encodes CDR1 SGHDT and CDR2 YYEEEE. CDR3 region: CASSLAGLAGGQTQYF. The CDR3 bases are TGTGCCAGCAGCTTGGCCGGGCTAGCGGGAGGTCAGACCCAGTACTTC.

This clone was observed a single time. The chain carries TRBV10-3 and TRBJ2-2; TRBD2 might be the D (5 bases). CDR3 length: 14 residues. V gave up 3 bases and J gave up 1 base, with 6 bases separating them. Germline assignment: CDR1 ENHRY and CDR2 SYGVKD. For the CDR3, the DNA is TGTGCCATCAGTGACCGGGAGAACACCGGGGAGCTGTTTTTT. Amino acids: CAISDRENTGELFF.

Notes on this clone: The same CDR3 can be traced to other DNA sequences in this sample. CDR3 region: CASSLSRLNTEAFF. In DNA form, the CDR3 reads TGTGCCAGCAGCTTAAGTCGGCTGAACACTGAAGCTTTCTTT. V and J are TRBV7-3 and TRBJ1-1; D not resolved. The ends were cut back, 1 base at V and 0 bases at J, with 6 bases in the middle. The CDR3 runs to 14 residues. The V gene's germline CDR1 is SGHTA and CDR2 FQGTGA.

The CDR3 nucleotides read TGTGCCAGCAAACTCACCTGGACTAGCGGAACGTCCTACAATGAGCAGTTCTTC. Its translation is CASKLTWTSGTSYNEQFF. The chain recombines TRBV7-8 with TRBJ2-1, with 10 bases lining up with TRBD2. Germline lookup yields CDR1 SGHVS and CDR2 FQNEAQ. The ends lost 7 bases at V and 1 base at J; junction bases unmatched: 13. The CDR3 covers 18 residues.

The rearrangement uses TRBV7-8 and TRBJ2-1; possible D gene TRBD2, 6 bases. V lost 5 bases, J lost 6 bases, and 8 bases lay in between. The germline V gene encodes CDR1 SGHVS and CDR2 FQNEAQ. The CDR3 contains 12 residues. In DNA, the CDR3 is TGTGCCAGCAGCCTGACTAGCAATGAGCAGTTCTTC. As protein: CASSLTSNEQFF.

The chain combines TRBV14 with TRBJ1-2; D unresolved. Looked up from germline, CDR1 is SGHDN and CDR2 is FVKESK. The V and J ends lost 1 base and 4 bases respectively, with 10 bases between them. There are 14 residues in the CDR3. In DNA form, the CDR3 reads TGTGCCAGCAGCCAAGGCGTGTTTACCTATGGCTACACCTTC. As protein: CASSQGVFTYGYTF.

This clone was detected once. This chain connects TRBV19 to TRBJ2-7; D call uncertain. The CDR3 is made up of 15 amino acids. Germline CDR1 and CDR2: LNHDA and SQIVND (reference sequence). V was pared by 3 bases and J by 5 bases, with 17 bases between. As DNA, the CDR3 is TGTGCCAGTAGTATGATCCCCCAGGCCCCTAACGAGCAGTACTTC. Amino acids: CASSMIPQAPNEQYF.